Given below is one T cell receptor (beta chain) in context. No antigen is known for it. Germline CDR1 SGHAT, CDR2 FQNNGV. The CDR3 is made up of 16 amino acids. Unmatched junction bases numbered 5, after V lost 5 bases and J lost 4 bases. The repertoire was sequenced with immunoSEQ multiplex PCR; TCRdb's copy has only in-frame clones and lacks some. The table records fewer than 200,000 clones, 70% to 90% of them present only once. This sample was included in a study of T cell responses to AZD1222 COVID-19 vaccine. General observations from the study: With dominance at 160-218 and 743-854, vaccine-associated CD4 TCRs spanned spike. Recipients of two AZD1222 doses showed rising Spike-specific TCR breadth and depth.

The sequence derives from an adult in good health. The sample consisted of peripheral blood, taken on day 0 of AZD1222 vaccination. The chain is built from TRBV11-2 and TRBJ2-1, with TRBD2 identical over 13 bases. The CDR3 bases are TGTGCCAGCAGCCCCGGACTAGCGGGGGTATACAATGAGCAGTTCTTC. As protein: CASSPGLAGVYNEQFF.